This TCR beta chain derives from a study of quantifying T cell responses using KT2 cells. About the study: Reverse transcription used primers in the TCR alpha and beta constant regions. The T4 ligation step was estimated to exceed 9.5% efficiency under optimum conditions.

The CDR3 has 12 amino acids. With 3 bases removed from V and 0 bases from J, the gap between germline ends came to 5 bases. Germline V lookup: CDR1 SQVTM, CDR2 ANQGSEA. Known numbers of the T cell clone KT2 were added to PBMC. Different KT2-to-PBMC ratios were created with a constant PBMC count. A single-stranded UMI oligo with SP2 sequence was ligated to cDNA 3' ends. An equimolar mix of RC1.1 and RC1.2 primed the beta chain across TRBC1 and TRBC2. A single record per CDR3 protein comes from TCRdb applying MiXCR to the UMI-ligation and nested PCR reads. The profile shows some 34,000 distinct CDR3 sequences, around 10% of them singletons.

Material for sequencing was PBMCs spiked with cells of the T cell clone KT2. The rearrangement uses TRBV29-1 and TRBJ2-5; D ambiguous. The TCR sequence derives from a human donor. CDR3 region: CSVDSYQETQYF. The CDR3, as DNA: TGCAGCGTTGACAGTTACCAAGAGACCCAGTACTTC. Filled out from reference TRBV29-1 and TRBJ2-5, the complete variable domain reads SAVISQKPSRDICQRGTSLTIQCQVDSQVTMMFWYRQQPGQSLTLIATANQGSEATYESGFVIDKFPISRPNLTFSTLTVSNMSPEDSSIYLCSVDSYQETQYFGPGTRLLVL.